The sample holds many counts of the clone carrying this TCR beta chain. Using unique molecular identifiers, the investigators prepared the TCRbeta library. A single record per CDR3 protein comes from TCRdb applying MiXCR to the PCR reads. This table holds roughly 180,000 distinct CDR3 sequences, 13% to 15% found once. CDR3 size: 13 residues. CDR1 LNHDA and CDR2 SQIVND come from the germline V gene (reference sequence). Unmatched junction bases numbered 6, after V lost 11 bases and J lost 8 bases. This record belongs to a study of T-cell reconstitution after alpha-beta-depleted transplantation in children.

This clonotype was obtained from a human donor who donated a stem cell graft to a child with acute lymphoblastic leukemia. The sample in question was PBMCs from the stem cell graft donor, obtained from the stem cell graft. The rearrangement joins TRBV19 to TRBJ2-4; 13 bases are a match to TRBD2. CDR3: CAAGTSGIDIQYF. The DNA for the CDR3 is TGTGCCGCCGGGACTAGCGGGATAGACATTCAGTACTTC.